A single sample gave rise to the 17 T cell receptor beta chains below, sequenced in a study of siplizumab effects on memory and regulatory T cells. Profiling relied on immunoSEQ multiplex PCR, and the TCRdb table lists in-frame clones only, not all of them. The profile shows under 150,000 clones, around 94% of them singletons. The material sequenced was non-Treg CD4+ T cells sorted from blood. All receptors derive from a human donor in good health.

This clone occurred once. In DNA, the CDR3 is TGTGCCAGCAGTTTTAGCACAGGGGGAAATCAGCCCCAGCATTTT. Amino acid sequence: CASSFSTGGNQPQHF. The chain uses TRBV27 and TRBJ1-5; TRBD1 matches at 8 bases. Trimming at V came to 3 bases and at J to 4 bases, leaving 5 bases not matched to a gene. The CDR3 totals 15 residues. Germline CDR1 reads MNHEY; CDR2 reads SMNVEV (reference sequence).

The chain employs TRBV27 and TRBJ1-6; D remains ambiguous. Trimming removed 3 bases from V and 7 bases from J, with 4 bases in between. The CDR3 runs to 12 residues. The germline gives CDR1 MNHEY, CDR2 SMNVEV (reference sequence). In DNA, the CDR3 is TGTGCCAGCAGTTTCGAGAATTCACCCCTCCACTTT. Its translation: CASSFENSPLHF.

The V gene is TRBV11-1, the J gene TRBJ1-1; 7 bases map to TRBD1. Per germline, CDR1 SGHAT and CDR2 FQDESV (reference sequence). V was clipped by 1 base and J by 3 bases; unmatched bases: 2. This CDR3 is 14 amino acids long. CDR3: CASSLVGGDTEAFF. As DNA, the CDR3 is TGTGCCAGCAGCTTAGTAGGGGGCGACACTGAAGCTTTCTTT. Combining the CDR3 with reference TRBV11-1 and TRBJ1-1 gives the whole variable domain EAEVAQSPRYKITEKSQAVAFWCDPISGHATLYWYRQILGQGPELLVQFQDESVVDDSQLPKDRFSAERLKGVDSTLKIQPAELGDSAMYLCASSLVGGDTEAFFGQGTRLTVV.

The chain has TRBV4-1 and TRBJ1-4; tentatively, D is TRBD1 (6 bases). This CDR3 contains 16 residues. Trimming took 2 bases from V and 8 from J, leaving 18 bases between them. Germline V lookup: CDR1 MGHRA, CDR2 YSYEKL. CDR3 protein: CASSQSQGRPWEKLFF. CDR3 nucleotides: TGCGCCAGCAGCCAATCACAGGGCCGCCCTTGGGAAAAACTGTTTTTT.

This clone was detected only once. The rearrangement links TRBV11-3 to TRBJ2-1; 7 positions match TRBD2. The J segment lost 3 bases and the V segment lost 4 bases, leaving 6 bases of the junction unmatched. Germline loops: CDR1 SGHNT, CDR2 YENEEA. This CDR3 region has 15 residues. For the CDR3, the DNA is TGTGCCAGCAGCTCCCCCAGCGGGGACTACAATGAGCAGTTCTTC. This encodes CASSSPSGDYNEQFF.

The rearrangement links TRBV5-1 to TRBJ2-1, with TRBD1 matching over 7 bases. Germline V gives CDR1 SGHRS, CDR2 YFSETQ. V gave up 1 base and J gave up 9 bases; unmatched junction bases: 10. The CDR3 length is 15 residues. The DNA of the CDR3 is TGCGCCAGCAGCTTGCGGCCTACAGGGGATCGTGAGCAGTTCTTC. Protein: CASSLRPTGDREQFF. The full variable domain, rest sourced from reference TRBV5-1 and TRBJ2-1, is KAGVTQTPRYLIKTRGQQVTLSCSPISGHRSVSWYQQTPGQGLQFLFEYFSETQRNKGNFPGRFSGRQFSNSRSEMNVSTLELGDSALYLCASSLRPTGDREQFFGPGTRLTVL.

The chain employs TRBV6-1 and TRBJ2-3, with D hard to call. This CDR3 comprises 18 residues. The germline CDR1 and CDR2 sequences are MNHNS and SASEGT. Trimming shortened V by 4 bases and J by 1 base, and 21 bases separated the two germline ends. The CDR3 region is CASSVGQGDPKGTDTQYF. The CDR3 DNA sequence: TGTGCCAGCAGTGTAGGGCAAGGAGACCCTAAGGGCACAGATACGCAGTATTTT.

The chain is built from TRBV18 and TRBJ2-5, with 9 nucleotides matching TRBD2. The CDR3 loop spans 13 amino acids. The J segment lost 5 bases and the V segment lost 8 bases, leaving 6 bases of the junction unmatched. CDR1 KGHSH and CDR2 LQKENI come from the germline V gene. The CDR3 DNA is TGTGCCAGCCAACGTGGACTAGCGGAGACCCAGTACTTC. This translates into CASQRGLAETQYF.

This clone was detected only once. The chain uses TRBV11-3 and TRBJ1-1; D is uncertain. V lost 5 bases, J lost 0 bases, and 7 bases lay in between. The germline CDR1 and CDR2 sequences are SGHNT and YENEEA. CDR3 length equals 13 residues. CDR3 DNA sequence: TGTGCCAGCAGCCCGTCCTTGAACACTGAAGCTTTCTTT. Protein: CASSPSLNTEAFF.

This clone is a singleton in its sample. The chain combines TRBV12-2 with TRBJ1-5; the DNA was not used to check the table's D call, TRBD1. TRBV12-2 is recorded as a pseudogene. The CDR3 is 18 amino acids. In nucleotides, the CDR3 is TGTGCAAGTCGCTTAGCGAGACAGGTCTTAAGTAGCAATCAGCCCCAGCATTTT. As protein: CASRLARQVLSSNQPQHF.

The chain joins TRBV5-1 to TRBJ2-3; TRBD2 agrees at 11 bases. V lost 4 bases and J lost 3; bases outside the gene matches: 7. CDR3 size: 16 residues. Germline values: CDR1 SGHRS, CDR2 YFSETQ. CDR3 region: CASSRGGTSGTDTQYF. CDR3 coding DNA: TGCGCCAGCAGCCGCGGGGGGACTAGCGGAACAGATACGCAGTATTTT.

J is TRBJ2-7 and V is TRBV27; D is unresolved. This CDR3 region has 15 residues. Trimming removed 5 bases at V and 6 bases at J, with 20 bases between. Germline values: CDR1 MNHEY, CDR2 SMNVEV (reference sequence). The CDR3 DNA reads TGTGCCAGCAGTATCAGTTCCACCCGAGCCGGCGAGCAGTACTTC. Its translation is CASSISSTRAGEQYF.

This sequence joins TRBV30 and TRBJ2-5, with D perhaps being TRBD1 or TRBD2 (5 bases each). V gave up 5 bases and J gave up 3 bases, with 16 bases separating them. The CDR3 runs 14 residues. The germline CDR1 and CDR2 sequences are GTSNPN and SVGIG (reference sequence). CDR3 DNA: TGTGCCTGGGGCCTGGGGGTAGGGGAAGAGACCCAGTACTTC. This gives the protein CAWGLGVGEETQYF.

The V and J genes are TRBV27 and TRBJ2-7, with 11 bases fitting TRBD2. The CDR3 is 15 amino acids. V lost 2 bases to trimming and J lost 7 bases; unmatched junction nucleotides: 7. From germline, CDR1 is MNHEY and CDR2 SMNVEV (reference sequence). The CDR3, as DNA: TGTGCCAGCAGTTTAGGGACTAGCGGCCCGAGGGAGCAGTACTTC. Amino acids: CASSLGTSGPREQYF.

The V gene is TRBV15, the J gene TRBJ1-3; the D is unclear. Per the germline V gene, CDR1 is LNHNV and CDR2 is YYDKDF (reference sequence). This CDR3 has 16 residues. V was pared by 0 bases and J by 0 bases, with 9 bases between. The chain's CDR3 is CATSRDKAVSGNTIYF. The CDR3 DNA reads as TGTGCCACCAGCAGAGATAAAGCAGTCTCTGGAAACACCATATATTTT.

This clone is a singleton in its sample. The chain employs TRBV19 and TRBJ2-1, with D unresolved. The CDR3 totals 15 residues. The germline V gene encodes CDR1 LNHDA and CDR2 SQIVND (reference sequence). Trimming pared 2 bases from V and 0 bases from J, leaving 8 bases between. In nucleotides, the CDR3 is TGTGCCAGTAGTATATTCCTTAGCTCCTACAATGAGCAGTTCTTC. It translates to CASSIFLSSYNEQFF.

The chain uses TRBV2 and TRBJ1-5, with no clear D. Germline V gene data show CDR1 as SNHLY and CDR2 as FYNNEI. The CDR3 runs 13 residues. V gave up 4 bases and J gave up 4 bases, with 8 bases separating them. This chain's CDR3 is CASSVSPNQPQHF. In nucleotides, the CDR3 is TGTGCCAGCAGTGTATCCCCGAATCAGCCCCAGCATTTT.